These T cell receptor beta chains were read from a single sample in a study of neurological immune-mediated disorders. One entry per CDR3 protein results from TCRdb running MiXCR on the 5' RACE reads. The sample has about 25,000 distinct CDR3 sequences; about 3% are singletons. Sequences were obtained from PBMCs. The source is a woman in her thirties with multiple sclerosis. Each CDR3 is given with its conserved first and last residue. D genes are given only for firm matches. Clone sizes are given selectively: once, few, many, or a class where the clone is expanded.

TRBD2	TRBV3-1	TRBJ2-3	many	CASSQGTSGGWADTQYF	TGTGCCAGCAGCCAAGGGACTAGCGGGGGGTGGGCAGATACGCAGTATTTT
TRBD1	TRBV20-1	TRBJ2-2	many	CSARQGAYGELFF	TGCAGTGCGAGACAGGGGGCCTACGGGGAGCTGTTTTTT
TRBD2	TRBV20-1	TRBJ2-5	many	CSANLAGAGETQYF	TGCAGTGCTAACCTAGCGGGGGCGGGAGAGACCCAGTACTTC
NA	TRBV18	TRBJ2-1	many	CASSLQIHYNEQFF	TGTGCCAGCTCATTACAGATTCACTACAATGAGCAGTTCTTC
NA	TRBV12-3/TRBV12-4	TRBJ2-1	many	CASSPPGYNEQFF	TGTGCCAGCAGTCCCCCGGGCTACAATGAGCAGTTCTTC
NA	TRBV7-2	TRBJ2-1	many	CASSLLRDLDNEQFF	TGTGCCAGCAGCTTACTCCGGGACCTAGACAATGAGCAGTTCTTC
NA	TRBV20-1	TRBJ2-1	many	CSPLGLANEQFF	TGCAGCCCCTTAGGGCTAGCCAATGAGCAGTTCTTC
NA	TRBV15	TRBJ2-3	many	CATSGNTDTQYF	TGTGCCACCAGCGGGAACACAGATACGCAGTATTTT
NA	TRBV4-2	TRBJ1-6	many	CATHYLARVPVEYSPLNF	TGTGCCACCCATTACCTGGCCAGAGTACCCGTGGAGTATTCACCCCTCAACTTT
NA	TRBV7-2	TRBJ1-2	many	CASSLEGQLGSRGYTF	TGTGCCAGCAGTCTCGAGGGCCAGCTGGGTTCACGGGGCTACACCTTC
NA	TRBV6-2/TRBV6-3	TRBJ2-1	NA	CASSAGAWDEQFF	TGTGCCAGCAGTGCGGGGGCCTGGGATGAGCAGTTCTTC
NA	TRBV29-1	TRBJ2-5	many	CSVDKELGTQYF	TGCAGCGTTGATAAGGAGCTAGGGACCCAGTACTTC
NA	TRBV7-2	TRBJ2-1	many	CASSLISYNEQFF	TGTGCCAGCAGCTTGATCAGCTACAATGAGCAGTTCTTC
NA	TRBV6-6	TRBJ2-7	many	CASSYRRVYEQYF	TGTGCCAGCAGTTACCGCAGGGTCTACGAGCAGTACTTC
TRBD2	TRBV20-1	TRBJ2-3	many	CSARLAGEADTQYF	TGCAGTGCTAGACTAGCGGGAGAGGCAGATACGCAGTATTTT
NA	TRBV4-2	TRBJ2-2	few	CASYSGAHGELFF	TGTGCCAGCTATTCGGGGGCGCACGGGGAGCTGTTTTTT
NA	TRBV18	TRBJ2-1	once	CASSPWASSYNEQFF	TGTGCCAGCTCACCCTGGGCTAGCTCCTACAATGAGCAGTTCTTC
TRBD2	TRBV7-2	TRBJ2-5	many	CASSLAASGDNQETQYF	TGTGCCAGCAGCTTAGCGGCTAGCGGGGACAACCAAGAGACCCAGTACTTC
NA	TRBV20-1	TRBJ1-6	few	CSASLRHSYNSPLNF	TGCAGTGCTAGTTTACGCCACTCCTATAATTCACCCCTCAACTTT
TRBD2	TRBV20-1	TRBJ2-5	many	CSATTSGGLQETQYF	TGCAGTGCAACGACTAGCGGGGGGCTACAAGAGACCCAGTACTTC
NA	TRBV12-3/TRBV12-4	TRBJ2-5	many	CASSPPGPRETQYF	TGTGCCAGCAGCCCTCCGGGACCCCGAGAGACCCAGTACTTC
TRBD2	TRBV9	TRBJ2-1	many	CASSETGGSYNEQFF	TGTGCCAGCAGCGAGACCGGGGGGTCCTACAATGAGCAGTTCTTC
TRBD2	TRBV6-2/TRBV6-3	TRBJ2-5	many	CASSYPERASGGSGETQYF	TGTGCCAGCAGTTACCCCGAAAGGGCTAGCGGGGGGTCCGGGGAGACCCAGTACTTC
NA	TRBV20-1	TRBJ1-1	many	CSAQQGSGTEAFF	TGCAGTGCTCAGCAGGGATCGGGGACTGAAGCTTTCTTT
NA	TRBV19	TRBJ2-2	many	CASSIYDTGELFF	TGTGCCAGTAGTATCTACGACACCGGGGAGCTGTTTTTT
NA	TRBV7-2	TRBJ2-3	many	CASSFGPGADTQYF	TGTGCCAGCAGCTTTGGCCCTGGCGCAGATACGCAGTATTTT
NA	TRBV10-2	TRBJ1-5	many	CASSEGQAQHF	TGCGCCAGCAGTGAGGGCCAGGCCCAGCATTTT
NA	TRBV7-9	TRBJ2-1	many	CASSLTHANEQFF	TGTGCCAGCAGCTTAACCCACGCCAATGAGCAGTTCTTC
NA	TRBV27	TRBJ2-4	many	CASSPGSGNIQYF	TGTGCCAGCAGTCCCGGTTCCGGCAACATTCAGTACTTC
TRBD1	TRBV18	TRBJ2-7	many	CASSSGTGGDFSYEQYF	TGTGCCAGCTCCTCCGGGACAGGGGGCGATTTTTCCTACGAGCAGTACTTC
NA	TRBV5-1	TRBJ2-7	many	CASSLARLEGGEQYF	TGCGCCAGCAGCTTGGCCCGGCTTGAAGGTGGCGAGCAGTACTTC
TRBD2	TRBV6-5	TRBJ2-2	many	CASSYSGGRATGELFF	TGTGCCAGCAGTTACTCCGGAGGGAGGGCCACCGGGGAGCTGTTTTTT
NA	TRBV9	TRBJ2-3	NA	CASSVVKGIAVDTQYF	TGTGCCAGCAGCGTAGTAAAGGGAATAGCAGTAGATACGCAGTATTTT
TRBD1	TRBV7-3	TRBJ2-3	many	CASSLDGPTGGIADTQYF	TGTGCCAGCAGCTTAGACGGTCCGACAGGGGGCATAGCAGATACGCAGTATTTT
NA	TRBV5-6	TRBJ2-1	many	CASSGESGEQFF	TGTGCCAGCAGCGGGGAGTCTGGGGAGCAGTTCTTC
NA	TRBV15	TRBJ2-1	large	CATSLVTYNEQFF	TGTGCCACCAGCCTAGTAACCTACAATGAGCAGTTCTTC
NA	TRBV20-1	TRBJ2-7	many	CSARGRRSYEQYF	TGCAGTGCTAGAGGCAGGCGGTCTTACGAGCAGTACTTC
NA	TRBV27	TRBJ1-6	many	CASSGVNRYNSPLHF	TGTGCCAGCAGTGGGGTGAACAGGTATAATTCACCCCTCCACTTT
NA	TRBV20-1	TRBJ1-5	medium-sized	CSADDRISNQPQHF	TGCAGTGCTGATGATCGAATTAGCAATCAGCCCCAGCATTTT
NA	TRBV20-1	TRBJ1-6	many	CSARPSQNSPLHF	TGCAGTGCCCGCCCCAGCCAGAATTCACCCCTCCACTTT
TRBD1	TRBV6-6	TRBJ1-6	many	CASTSTGNSPLNF	TGTGCCAGCACCTCGACAGGGAATTCACCCCTCAACTTT
NA	TRBV5-1	TRBJ1-4	many	CASSPQGLGVEKLFF	TGCGCCAGCAGCCCTCAGGGACTGGGGGTTGAAAAACTGTTTTTT